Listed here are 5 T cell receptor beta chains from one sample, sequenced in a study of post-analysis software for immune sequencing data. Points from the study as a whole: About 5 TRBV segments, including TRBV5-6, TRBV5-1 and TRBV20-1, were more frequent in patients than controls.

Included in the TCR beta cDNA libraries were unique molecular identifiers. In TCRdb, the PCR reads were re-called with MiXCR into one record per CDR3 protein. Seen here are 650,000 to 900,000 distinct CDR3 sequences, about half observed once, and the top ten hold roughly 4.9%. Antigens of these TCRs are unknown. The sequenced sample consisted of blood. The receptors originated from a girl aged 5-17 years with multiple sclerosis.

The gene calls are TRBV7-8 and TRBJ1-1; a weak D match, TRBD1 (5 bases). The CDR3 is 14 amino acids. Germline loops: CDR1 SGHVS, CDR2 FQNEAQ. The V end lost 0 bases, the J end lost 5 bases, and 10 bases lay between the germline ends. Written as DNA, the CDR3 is TGTGCCAGCAGCTTAGCGTCCAGGGAGACTGAAGCTTTCTTT. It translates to CASSLASRETEAFF.

CDR3 DNA sequence: TGTGCCTGGAAGGGTGACACGGCTAGCGGGGGCCAAGAGACCCAGTACTTC. Protein product: CAWKGDTASGGQETQYF. V gene TRBV30 combines with J gene TRBJ2-5; TRBD2 matches at 10 bases. Trimming took 4 bases from V and 1 from J; bases not matched to a gene: 12. This CDR3 is built from 17 residues. Germline CDR1 and CDR2: GTSNPN and SVGIG (reference sequence).

The CDR3 reads CASSGHGTSVKSEQFF. The DNA of the CDR3 is TGTGCCAGCAGCGGGCACGGGACTAGCGTAAAAAGCGAGCAGTTCTTC. V gene TRBV9 combines with J gene TRBJ2-1; 10 bases agree with TRBD2. Per the germline V gene, CDR1 is SGDLS and CDR2 is YYNGEE. J lost 10 bases, V lost 3 bases, and 13 bases had no gene match. The CDR3 runs to 16 residues.

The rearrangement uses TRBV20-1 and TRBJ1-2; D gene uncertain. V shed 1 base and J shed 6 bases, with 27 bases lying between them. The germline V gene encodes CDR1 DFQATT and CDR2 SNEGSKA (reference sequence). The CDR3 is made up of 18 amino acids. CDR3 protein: CSARGLPTLPISGHGYTF. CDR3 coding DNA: TGCAGTGCTAGAGGTTTACCAACGTTACCGATTAGCGGCCATGGCTACACCTTC.

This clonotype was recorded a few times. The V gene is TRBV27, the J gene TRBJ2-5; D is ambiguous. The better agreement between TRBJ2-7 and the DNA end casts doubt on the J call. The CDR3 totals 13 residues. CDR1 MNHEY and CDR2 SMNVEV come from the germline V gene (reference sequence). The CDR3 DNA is TGTGCCAGCAGTTTTTCCCCCCACTACGAGCAGTACTTC. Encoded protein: CASSFSPHYEQYF.